This is a list of T cell receptor beta chains from one sample in a study of blood T cell repertoires in COVID-19. Measured with immunoSEQ multiplex PCR; TCRdb has only the in-frame clones, and not every one. Counted here are 95,000 to 150,000 clones, about 90% occurring once; the ten biggest clones make up 0.75% to 0.9%. The sequenced material came from peripheral blood. The receptors here all came from a woman between 45 and 60 years old with active or convalescent COVID-19. Each CDR3 is given with its conserved first and last residue. The order of the fields is J gene, V gene, clone size, D gene, CDR3 DNA, CDR3 protein. A D gene is named only where the DNA matches it firmly. Size tells how often a clone was seen (once, few, many) or the class of an expanded clone, and some rows leave it out.

TRBJ2-5 | TRBV28 | - | TRBD2 | TGTGCCAGCAGCCGCCGGAGGACGGGAGGGATACAAGAGACCCAGTACTTC | CASSRRRTGGIQETQYF
TRBJ2-1 | TRBV14 | few | TRBD1 | TGTGCCAGCCGGGGGACAGGGGGCATCATGGATGAGCAGTTCTTC | CASRGTGGIMDEQFF
TRBJ2-5 | TRBV6-5 | - | TRBD1 | TGTGCCAGCAGTCGGGACAGGAGACAAGAGACCCAGTACTTC | CASSRDRRQETQYF
TRBJ1-3 | TRBV5-1 | - | - | TGCGCCAGCAGCTTTACAGGGAATTTATTGATTGGGTCTGGAAACACCATATATTTT | CASSFTGNLLIGSGNTIYF
TRBJ2-7 | TRBV9 | - | TRBD1 | TGTGCCAGCAGCTTAGGGACAGGGGCGAGCTCCTACGAGCAGTACTTC | CASSLGTGASSYEQYF
TRBJ2-7 | TRBV6-2/TRBV6-3 | - | - | TGTGCCAGCAGCCCAGACCCCATCGGGAAGGTGAACGAGCAGTACTTC | CASSPDPIGKVNEQYF
TRBJ1-1 | TRBV28 | - | - | TGTGCCAGCCCGGGTCCTAGCAGCAACACTGAAGCTTTCTTT | CASPGPSSNTEAFF
TRBJ2-7 | TRBV4-2 | few | - | TGTGCCAGCAGCCCAGGGGGAGGACGGCCCTACGAGCAGTACTTC | CASSPGGGRPYEQYF
TRBJ1-4 | TRBV7-2 | - | TRBD1 | TGTGCCAGCAGCCCTCCCAGGCAGGGGGCGAGTGAAAAACTGTTTTTT | CASSPPRQGASEKLFF
TRBJ2-3 | TRBV27 | - | TRBD2 | TGTGCCAGCGTAGCGGGCAGCACAGATACGCAGTATTTT | CASVAGSTDTQYF
TRBJ2-3 | TRBV28 | - | - | TGTGCCAGCAGTCCCTTAGAGATCGAATACACAGATACGCAGTATTTT | CASSPLEIEYTDTQYF
TRBJ1-2 | TRBV12-3/TRBV12-4 | - | - | TGTGCCAGCAGTTGGGGGAGGGGTGACGGCTACACCTTC | CASSWGRGDGYTF
TRBJ1-5 | TRBV24-1 | - | - | TGTGCCACCAGTGATTTCTTTCCTCTTTGGCAGGGAGGGAATCAGCCCCAGCATTTT | CATSDFFPLWQGGNQPQHF
TRBJ1-2 | TRBV30 | - | - | TGTGCCTGGAGTGTACGGCGGTCGACTCGCTATCCCTATGGCTACACCTTC | CAWSVRRSTRYPYGYTF
TRBJ1-2 | TRBV7-2 | - | - | TGTGCCAGCAGCTTAATGCCACAGTTAAACTATGGCTACACCTTC | CASSLMPQLNYGYTF
TRBJ2-2 | TRBV6-6 | - | TRBD1 | TGTGCCAGCAGTGGACAGGGGGCTAAAGGCACCGGGGAGCTGTTTTTT | CASSGQGAKGTGELFF
TRBJ1-4 | TRBV11-2 | - | - | TGTGCCAGCACCCGGGGGGCGGGTGAAAAACTGTTTTTT | CASTRGAGEKLFF
TRBJ2-6 | TRBV2 | - | - | TGTGCCTACTCCAGGGACATCCTCTCTGGGGCCAACGTCCTGACTTTC | CAYSRDILSGANVLTF
TRBJ1-1 | TRBV9 | - | - | TGTGCCAGCAGCGTAGACCGAGTGAACACTGAAGCTTTCTTT | CASSVDRVNTEAFF
TRBJ1-1 | TRBV18 | - | - | TGTGCCAGCTCACCAGAAGGGGCTTTGAACACTGAAGCTTTCTTT | CASSPEGALNTEAFF
TRBJ2-5 | TRBV6-1 | once | - | TGTGCCAGCAGTGAAGACGCAGGAGGAGTAGAGACCCAGTACTTC | CASSEDAGGVETQYF
TRBJ2-1 | TRBV9 | - | - | TGTGCCAGCAGCACCGCCGGGGTAGGATCCAATGAGCAGTTCTTC | CASSTAGVGSNEQFF
TRBJ2-1 | TRBV7-9 | - | - | TGTGCCAGCAGCTCTTTTTCGGGGTATATCCACAATGAGCAGTTCTTC | CASSSFSGYIHNEQFF
TRBJ2-7 | TRBV11-2 | - | - | TGTGCCAGCAGCTTAGATCTTGGAGACGGGTCCTACGAGCAGTACTTC | CASSLDLGDGSYEQYF
TRBJ2-2 | TRBV9 | - | TRBD2 | TGTGCCAGCAGCGCCCCGGGACTAGCGACCGGGGAGCTGTTTTTT | CASSAPGLATGELFF
TRBJ2-1 | TRBV30 | - | TRBD2 | TGTGCCTGGAGTGTGGGAGGGAGCTACAATGAGCAGTTCTTC | CAWSVGGSYNEQFF
TRBJ2-1 | TRBV11-1 | - | - | TGTGCCAGCAGCTTTTTTCCTCAGGGAAATGAGCAGTTCTTC | CASSFFPQGNEQFF
TRBJ2-7 | TRBV6-6 | once | TRBD2 | TGTGCCAGCACCAGCGGGGGGTTATCATCCGAGCAGTACTTC | CASTSGGLSSEQYF
TRBJ2-3 | TRBV19 | - | TRBD1 | TGTGCCAGTACCCCAGGGGGTGGGGCAGATACGCAGTATTTT | CASTPGGGADTQYF
TRBJ2-1 | TRBV2 | once | - | TGTGCCAGCAGTTTTAGCGAGGCGGGTGAGCAGTTCTTC | CASSFSEAGEQFF
TRBJ1-5 | TRBV27 | - | TRBD1 | TGTGCCAGCAGGCCGGACAGGTTGGTGGGGCCCCAGCATTTT | CASRPDRLVGPQHF
TRBJ1-5 | TRBV7-8 | - | TRBD1 | TGTGCCAGCAGCTTAGCGGGATTACAGGGGTTGGGCAATCAGCCCCAGCATTTT | CASSLAGLQGLGNQPQHF
TRBJ2-7 | TRBV11-2 | - | TRBD2 | TGTGCCAGCAGCTTAGGGACTAGCGGGAGGAGCCGCTACGAGCAGTACTTC | CASSLGTSGRSRYEQYF
TRBJ2-5 | TRBV12-3/TRBV12-4 | - | TRBD2 | TGTGCCAGCCGCGGGGGGCCGGAGACCCAGTACTTC | CASRGGPETQYF
TRBJ2-3 | TRBV28 | - | - | TGTGCCAGCAGTTCCCCTCCGACAGATACGCAGTATTTT | CASSSPPTDTQYF
TRBJ1-1 | TRBV5-4 | once | - | TGTGCCAGCAGCTCCGGTGTGTATGAAGCTTTCTTT | CASSSGVYEAFF
TRBJ2-3 | TRBV12-5 | - | - | TGTGCTAGTGGTTTGGTACCGGGGTCGGATACGCAGTATTTT | CASGLVPGSDTQYF
TRBJ1-2 | TRBV20-1 | once | - | TGCAGTGCTAGTGTCCCAGGATCAGGAGGCTACACCTTC | CSASVPGSGGYTF
TRBJ2-7 | TRBV7-2 | - | TRBD1 | TGTGCCAGCAGCCACGACAGGGGGTTTACCTACGAGCAGTACTTC | CASSHDRGFTYEQYF
TRBJ2-1 | TRBV15 | - | TRBD2 | TGTGCCACCAGCAGAATCCTAGCGGAATACAATGAGCAGTTCTTC | CATSRILAEYNEQFF
TRBJ1-4 | TRBV28 | - | - | TGTGCCAGCAGTTTCTCGAGTAATGAAAAACTGTTTTTT | CASSFSSNEKLFF
TRBJ1-1 | TRBV7-2 | - | - | TGTGCCAGCAGCTCCCAACGACGAAAAACAGGAGCTTTCTTT | CASSSQRRKTGAFF
TRBJ1-2 | TRBV28 | - | TRBD1 | TGTGCCAGCAGACAGGGGGTGAAAGGCTACACCTTC | CASRQGVKGYTF
TRBJ2-5 | TRBV21-1 | - | - | TGTGCCAGCAGCAAAGCATCTGGGACTAGCGGGACGTCGGAGACCCAGTACTTC | CASSKASGTSGTSETQYF
TRBJ2-7 | TRBV28 | - | - | TGTGCCAGCAGTTTAGTCGGGGTCCCAGCCTACGAGCAGTACTTC | CASSLVGVPAYEQYF
TRBJ2-7 | TRBV7-9 | few | - | TGTGCCAGCAGCGTACAGGGTAATGCCTACGAGCAGTACTTC | CASSVQGNAYEQYF